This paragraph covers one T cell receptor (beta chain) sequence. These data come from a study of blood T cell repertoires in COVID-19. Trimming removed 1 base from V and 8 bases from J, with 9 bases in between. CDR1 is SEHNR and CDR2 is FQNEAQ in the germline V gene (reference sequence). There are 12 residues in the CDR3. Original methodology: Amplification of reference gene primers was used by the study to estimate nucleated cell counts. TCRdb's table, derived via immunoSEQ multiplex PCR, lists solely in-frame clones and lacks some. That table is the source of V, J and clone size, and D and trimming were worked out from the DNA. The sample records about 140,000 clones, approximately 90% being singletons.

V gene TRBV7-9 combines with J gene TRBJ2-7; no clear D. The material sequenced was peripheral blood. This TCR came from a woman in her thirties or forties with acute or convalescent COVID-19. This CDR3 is CASSLVGAQQYF. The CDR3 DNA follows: TGTGCCAGCAGCTTAGTTGGAGCCCAGCAGTACTTC.